One sample yielded the 10 T cell receptor beta chains listed below, sequenced in a study of shared clonotypes between healthy human individuals. Method: immunoSEQ multiplex PCR; TCRdb's copy keeps in-frame clones and lacks some. The top ten clones hold around 12% of a sample with about half a million clones, approximately 77% of them seen once. Sequencing used PBMCs. Every receptor here comes from a middle-aged woman in good health. Some clones in this sample may be carry-over from other donors' samples.

In DNA, the CDR3 is TGTGCCAGCAGTCTCCGGGACAGGGTACGAGGCTACACCTTC. Translation gives CASSLRDRVRGYTF. The rearrangement joins TRBV28 to TRBJ1-2; 9 bases are a match to TRBD1. The CDR3 totals 14 residues. The J segment lost 8 bases and the V segment lost 5 bases, leaving 9 bases of the junction unmatched. The germline CDR1 and CDR2 sequences are MDHEN and SYDVKM.

The chain links TRBV29-1 to TRBJ1-3; the D is unclear. Germline CDR1 reads SQVTM; CDR2 reads ANQGSEA. Trimming took 0 bases from V and 4 from J, leaving 7 bases between them. The CDR3 covers 13 residues. In DNA, the CDR3 is TGCAGCGTTGAAGAGACCCTGGGAAACACCATATATTTT. Protein product: CSVEETLGNTIYF.

This clone appeared many times. The V call is TRBV7-6, the J call TRBJ2-1, with D possibly being TRBD1 (6 bases). Germline CDR1 reads SGHVS; CDR2 reads FNYEAQ. The CDR3 contains 15 residues. V gave up 5 bases and J gave up 7 bases, with 18 bases separating them. This CDR3 is CASSLPGQRGNEQFF. The CDR3 DNA sequence: TGTGCCAGCAGCCTCCCGGGACAAAGGGGTAATGAGCAGTTCTTC.

J is TRBJ1-4 and V is TRBV7-9; possible D gene TRBD1, 6 bases. V lost 5 bases to trimming and J lost 4 bases, with 17 bases between them. The germline V gene encodes CDR1 SEHNR and CDR2 FQNEAQ (reference sequence). The CDR3 runs 16 residues. DNA for the CDR3: TGTGCCAGCAGCGCGGGGGGTACAGGGCGTAATGAAAAACTGTTTTTT. It specifies CASSAGGTGRNEKLFF.

This chain connects TRBV6-6 to TRBJ2-7, with no clear D. The ends were cut back, 5 bases at V and 2 bases at J, with 13 bases in the middle. The CDR3 loop spans 14 amino acids. Looked up from germline, CDR1 is MNHNY and CDR2 is SVGAGI (reference sequence). The CDR3 nucleotides are TGTGCCAGCAGTCCCCGCTTTACACCCTACGAGCAGTACTTC. It codes for CASSPRFTPYEQYF.

The gene calls are TRBV7-2 and TRBJ1-2; TRBD1 agrees at 8 bases. CDR1 and CDR2 (germline): SGHTA, FQGNSA. The V gene end was trimmed by 5 bases and the J gene end by 3 bases; junction bases not matched to a gene: 2. The CDR3 covers 13 residues. The CDR3 protein is CASSDRGDYGYTF. The CDR3 region has the DNA TGTGCCAGCAGCGACAGGGGTGACTATGGCTACACCTTC.

This clone has just a few counts. V is TRBV7-2 and J is TRBJ2-5; a weak D match, TRBD2 (7 bases). The J call is in doubt because the DNA end fits TRBJ2-7 better. The CDR3 sequence is 15 residues long. The germline CDR1 and CDR2 sequences are SGHTA and FQGNSA. Written as DNA, the CDR3 is TGTGCCAGCAGCTTAGTCGGGCGGGGGCCCCGCGAGCAGTACTTC. It specifies CASSLVGRGPREQYF.

This clone was counted a few times. V is TRBV6-5 and J is TRBJ2-2; D not certain. The CDR3 consists of 14 residues. Trimming pared 0 bases from V and 8 bases from J, leaving 10 bases between. In germline, CDR1 is MNHEY, CDR2 SVGAGI. The CDR3 spells CASSYSRSSGELFF. The CDR3 DNA is TGTGCCAGCAGTTACTCCCGATCTTCAGGGGAGCTGTTTTTT.

V gene TRBV19 combines with J gene TRBJ2-7, with 9 bases aligning to TRBD2. Germline CDR1 reads LNHDA; CDR2 reads SQIVND (reference sequence). The J segment lost 1 base and the V segment lost 6 bases, leaving 4 bases of the junction unmatched. The CDR3 runs to 14 residues. In nucleotides, the CDR3 is TGTGCCAGTAGGTCTAGCGGGGCGTCCTACGAGCAGTACTTC. Amino acids: CASRSSGASYEQYF. The whole variable domain, remainder taken from reference TRBV19 and TRBJ2-7, is DGGITQSPKYLFRKEGQNVTLSCEQNLNHDAMYWYRQDPGQGLRLIYYSQIVNDFQKGDIAEGYSVSREKKESFPLTVTSAQKNPTAFYLCASRSSGASYEQYFGPGTRLTVT.

This clone was found many times. The V call is TRBV19, the J call TRBJ1-2; possibly TRBD1 for D (6 bases). Trimming took off 5 bases at V and 0 bases at J, with 13 bases between the two ends. The CDR3 totals 15 residues. Germline loops: CDR1 LNHDA, CDR2 SQIVND (reference sequence). CDR3 coding DNA: TGTGCCAGTAGTTCCACAGGGATGGCTAACTATGGCTACACCTTC. It is translated as CASSSTGMANYGYTF.